This record concerns one TCR beta chain sequence. Its antigen is as yet unknown. Libraries were prepared by immunoSEQ multiplex PCR; TCRdb keeps only in-frame clonotypes and omits some of them. The table shows about 110,000 clones, with approximately 86% occurring only once. The data were obtained in a study of graft-versus-host responses after intestinal transplantation. Study observations and caveats: Early post-transplant HvG declines were associated with peak circulating GvH clone levels.

The V end lost 1 base, the J end lost 5 bases, and 12 bases lay between the germline ends. The germline V gene has CDR1 SGHRS and CDR2 YFSETQ. The CDR3 covers 15 residues. This TCR was recovered from a human donor who was the organ donor for an intestinal transplant. Sequencing used unstimulated CD4+ T cells sorted from spleen or lymph node cells, obtained before transplant. This chain joins TRBV5-1 and TRBJ1-4; D not resolved. This CDR3 reads CASSLLRAANEKLFF. The CDR3, as DNA: TGCGCCAGCAGCTTGTTACGGGCGGCAAATGAAAAACTGTTTTTT.